This TCR beta chain appears in the sequencing data of a study of T cells in Graves' hyperthyroidism and ophthalmopathy. Germline-derived CDR1 and CDR2 are DFQATT and SNEGSKA (reference sequence). The CDR3 covers 12 residues. The V and J ends lost 3 bases and 6 bases respectively, with 10 bases between them. Points from the study as a whole: Ophthalmopathy was model-predicted a median about 6.9 months pre-onset.

This clonotype was observed at least ten times. Its antigen is undetermined. RNA transcripts served as the template for amplifying TCR beta CDR3 regions. TCR CDR3 underwent first-round RT-PCR with the HTBI primer set. TCRdb re-derived calls from the multiplex PCR reads in MiXCR, one entry per CDR3 protein. The sample includes hundreds of thousands of distinct CDR3 sequences, around 20% seen only once; the top ten take approximately 40%. A patient was excluded if there was uncontrolled infection, other autoimmune disease, pregnancy or lactation. The PBMCs studied were ones that came from 8 to 10 ml fresh peripheral blood.

The chain combines TRBV20-1 with TRBJ2-3; no reliable D call. Sequencing was done on a sample of blood. The source is a man in his forties or fifties with Graves' hyperthyroidism. This CDR3 is CSASREWDTQYF. The DNA for the CDR3 is TGCAGTGCTAGCAGAGAGTGGGATACGCAGTATTTT.